The clone carrying this T cell receptor (beta chain) was picked up a small number of times. The sample comes from a study of response to subunit inactivated influenza vaccine. This CDR3 has 11 amino acids. V gave up 6 bases and J gave up 7 bases, with 6 bases separating them. Each CDR3 protein gets one entry after TCRdb re-called the RT-PCR reads with MiXCR. The sample records 610,000 or so distinct CDR3 sequences, 14% being singletons. This rearrangement joins TRBV12-3 or TRBV12-4 to TRBJ2-2; D gene uncertain. The source material was PBMCs from blood, sampled 11 to 12 days after vaccination. This TCR came from a man between 45 and 60 years old who received an inactivated influenza vaccine. The CDR3 spells CASSPRGELFF. As DNA, the CDR3 is TGTGCCAGCAGCCCACGCGGGGAGCTGTTTTTT.